Included here is one T cell receptor (beta chain) sequence, with context. Cells designated naive CD8 were CD45RO-negative and were positively selected for CCR7, with terminally differentiated effector memory CD45RA+ cells excluded. The germline gives CDR1 MNHNS, CDR2 SASEGT. Trimming stripped 6 bases from V and 5 bases from J, with 10 bases between. This CDR3 has 12 amino acids. The data are from a study of shared clonotypes between healthy human individuals. About the study: Per-donor plates numbered three CD4 naive, three CD4 memory, two CD8 naive and one CD8 memory.

Method: immunoSEQ multiplex PCR; TCRdb's copy keeps in-frame clones and lacks some. The repertoire holds roughly 770,000 clones, with about 97% as singletons. The sample comprised naive CD8+ T cells sorted from blood. The chain uses TRBV6-1 and TRBJ1-1; D might be TRBD1 (6 bases). This sequence originates from a man aged 25 to 40 in good health. The CDR3 loop is CASRYRATEAFF. CDR3 DNA: TGTGCCAGCAGGTACAGGGCAACTGAAGCTTTCTTT.